This T cell receptor (beta chain) comes out of a study of CD8 T cells in ankylosing spondylitis. Study-level points and caveats: Previous work reported some of these motif variants in the synovial fluid and blood of reactive arthritis. Significant enrichment of disease-linked clones was reported in matched ankylosing spondylitis synovial fluid.

After removal of 4 bases from V and 7 bases from J, the junction contained 12 bases not matched to a gene. The CDR3 length is 16 residues. This clonotype was counted only a few times. Antigen unknown. Quantitative 5'-RACE with molecular barcodes produced the TCR beta libraries. Each CDR3 protein is one row after TCRdb ran MiXCR on the 5' RACE reads. The sample has about 240,000 distinct CDR3 sequences; 7.5% to 9% are singletons. V and J are TRBV12-3 or TRBV12-4 and TRBJ1-4, with TRBD1 identical over 7 bases. Sequenced material: blood, either unsorted or a sorted T cell fraction (not recorded which). The sequence derives from a male donor with ankylosing spondylitis or in good health (not recorded which). The CDR3 reads CASSSASTGRSEKLFF. CDR3 DNA sequence: TGTGCCAGCAGTTCTGCCTCGACAGGGAGGAGTGAAAAACTGTTTTTT.